The 22 T cell receptor beta chains in this list originate from one sample, sequenced in a study of cytomegalovirus exposure and HLA in healthy donors. The data were produced by immunoSEQ multiplex PCR, yet TCRdb's version contains in-frame clones alone and is incomplete. The profile shows under 200,000 clones, approximately 86% of them singletons. Sequencing was performed on PBMCs. The source is a young woman in good health and CMV-seronegative.

V gene TRBV15 combines with J gene TRBJ1-1; no firm D call. V gave up 0 bases and J gave up 0 bases, with 11 bases separating them. This CDR3 is built from 16 residues. Germline CDR1 LNHNV, CDR2 YYDKDF (reference sequence). CDR3 nucleotide sequence: TGTGCCACCAGCAGAGAGGGCAGACAAATGAACACTGAAGCTTTCTTT. It encodes CATSREGRQMNTEAFF.

This sequence joins TRBV15 and TRBJ1-4; no definite D call. CDR1 LNHNV and CDR2 YYDKDF come from the germline V gene (reference sequence). The CDR3 loop spans 15 amino acids. The ends were cut back, 3 bases at V and 0 bases at J, with 8 bases in the middle. CDR3 protein: CATSSFGATNEKLFF. CDR3 DNA sequence: TGTGCCACCAGCAGCTTCGGGGCAACTAATGAAAAACTGTTTTTT.

This chain connects TRBV4-3 to TRBJ2-3, with D perhaps TRBD2 (5 bases). This CDR3 comprises 16 residues. Germline assignment: CDR1 LGHNA and CDR2 YSLEER. V was pared by 0 bases and J by 3 bases, with 13 bases between. The CDR3 loop reads CASSQDSGESTDTQYF. The CDR3 bases are TGCGCCAGCAGCCAAGATTCCGGGGAGTCGACAGATACGCAGTATTTT.

This clone has just one count. The chain couples TRBV19 to TRBJ2-7; D is perhaps TRBD1 (6 bases). V lost 1 base, J lost 3 bases, and 10 bases lay in between. The CDR3 has 14 amino acids. Germline V gives CDR1 LNHDA, CDR2 SQIVND (reference sequence). Here the CDR3 reads CASSIAGDGYEQYF. DNA for the CDR3: TGTGCCAGTAGTATAGCAGGGGATGGCTACGAGCAGTACTTC.

This chain links TRBV6-5 with TRBJ2-7; TRBD2 agrees at 8 bases. The V and J ends lost 5 bases and 2 bases, in that order; junction bases with no gene match: 8. CDR1 MNHEY and CDR2 SVGAGI come from the germline V gene. The CDR3 sequence is 15 residues long. The CDR3 coding sequence is TGTGCCAGCAGTCCAAAGGACGGGGGGGCCTACGAGCAGTACTTC. Translating it yields CASSPKDGGAYEQYF.

The genes are TRBV15 and TRBJ1-2; 8 bases map to TRBD1. The V gene end was trimmed by 0 bases and the J gene end by 2 bases; junction bases not matched to a gene: 5. This CDR3 region has 16 residues. Germline CDR1 reads LNHNV; CDR2 reads YYDKDF (reference sequence). CDR3 protein: CATSRDYRQGNYGYTF. For the CDR3, the DNA is TGTGCCACCAGCAGAGACTACAGACAGGGGAACTATGGCTACACCTTC.

The chain recombines TRBV29-1 with TRBJ2-1; 9 bases align to TRBD1. The CDR3 covers 11 residues. Germline CDR1 reads SQVTM; CDR2 reads ANQGSEA. V lost 8 bases, J lost 8 bases, and 4 bases stayed unmatched. The chain's CDR3 is CSSTGGHEQFF. The DNA for the CDR3 is TGCAGCTCGACAGGGGGACATGAGCAGTTCTTC.

The genes are TRBV19 and TRBJ1-5; TRBD1 might be the D (6 bases). This CDR3 spans 15 amino acids. Germline V lookup: CDR1 LNHDA, CDR2 SQIVND (reference sequence). The germline V and J ends were trimmed by 6 bases and 8 bases, with 20 bases remaining between them. The CDR3 sequence is CASSTRDTRQEPQHF. CDR3 nucleotide sequence: TGTGCCAGTAGCACCAGGGACACACGTCAAGAGCCCCAGCATTTT.

This chain links TRBV7-2 with TRBJ2-1; D might be TRBD1 (5 bases). CDR1 SGHTA and CDR2 FQGNSA come from the germline V gene. The CDR3 runs 13 residues. The V end lost 3 bases, the J end lost 5 bases, and 8 bases lay between the germline ends. The CDR3 reads CASSFGANNEQFF. DNA for the CDR3: TGTGCCAGCAGCTTTGGGGCAAACAATGAGCAGTTCTTC.

The J gene is TRBJ2-3, the V gene TRBV20-1, with D perhaps matching TRBD2 (6 bases). Germline lookup yields CDR1 DFQATT and CDR2 SNEGSKA (reference sequence). The CDR3 totals 11 residues. Trimming shortened V by 6 bases and J by 4 bases, and 8 bases separated the two germline ends. The chain's CDR3 is CSAPGADTQYF. In DNA form, the CDR3 reads TGCAGTGCCCCGGGGGCAGATACGCAGTATTTT.

For the CDR3, the DNA is TGTGCCAGTAGTGCCCGGACAGCCACTGAAGCTTTCTTT. Its protein is CASSARTATEAFF. The rearrangement uses TRBV19 and TRBJ1-1; D perhaps matches TRBD1 (6 bases). Trimming cost V 5 bases and J 4 bases, with 11 bases left between them. The CDR3 length is 13 residues. From germline, CDR1 is LNHDA and CDR2 SQIVND (reference sequence).

This chain uses TRBV9 with TRBJ2-3, with 8 bases fitting TRBD2. The CDR3 spans 17 residues. With 4 bases clipped from V and 0 bases from J, the junction kept 10 bases outside the gene matches. CDR1 and CDR2 from the germline V gene are SGDLS and YYNGEE. The CDR3 loop is CASSPPALAVSTDTQYF. In DNA form, the CDR3 reads TGTGCCAGCAGCCCTCCCGCACTAGCGGTTAGCACAGATACGCAGTATTTT.

The chain joins TRBV6-1 to TRBJ2-7, with D possibly matching TRBD1 (8 bases). Trimming stripped 6 bases from V and 3 bases from J, with 15 bases between. There are 14 residues in the CDR3. Germline V gene lookup returns CDR1 MNHNS and CDR2 SASEGT. The CDR3 coding sequence is TGTGCCAGCAGGAAAACAGGGGGGGACTACGAGCAGTACTTC. This gives the protein CASRKTGGDYEQYF.

The count of this clone is one. The V call is TRBV9, the J call TRBJ2-7; 9 bases fit TRBD1. Germline CDR1 and CDR2: SGDLS and YYNGEE. The trim removed 7 bases at V and 7 bases at J, leaving 6 bases unmatched. This CDR3 has 12 amino acids. CDR3 in amino acids: CASGGQGWEQYF. As DNA, the CDR3 is TGTGCCAGCGGGGGACAGGGCTGGGAGCAGTACTTC.

This sequence joins TRBV5-8 and TRBJ1-6; D remains unclear. V gave up 1 base and J gave up 7 bases, with 9 bases separating them. Germline CDR1 reads SGHTS; CDR2 reads YDEGEE. This CDR3 is 14 amino acids long. The CDR3 sequence is CASSLSVRNSPLHF. The CDR3 DNA reads as TGTGCCAGCAGCTTGAGTGTCAGAAATTCACCCCTCCACTTT.

In this sample, this clone turned up once. V usage is TRBV5-4 and J usage is TRBJ1-1; D is unclear. V lost 3 bases, J lost 2 bases, and 8 bases lay in between. Germline loops: CDR1 SGHNT, CDR2 YYREEE (reference sequence). CDR3 length equals 13 residues. The CDR3 here is CASSSGLNTEAFF. The CDR3 region has the DNA TGTGCCAGCAGCTCAGGACTTAACACTGAAGCTTTCTTT.

The CDR3 here is CAIVPSEGYGYTF. The CDR3 nucleotides are TGTGCCATCGTCCCCTCGGAGGGCTATGGCTACACCTTC. The chain combines TRBV10-3 with TRBJ1-2; D gene ambiguous. From germline, CDR1 is ENHRY and CDR2 SYGVKD. The CDR3 has 13 residues. Trimming stripped 8 bases from V and 4 bases from J, with 14 bases between.

The chain couples TRBV30 to TRBJ1-5; 9 bases line up with TRBD1. CDR1 GTSNPN and CDR2 SVGIG come from the germline V gene (reference sequence). V was clipped by 1 base and J by 7 bases; unmatched bases: 8. This CDR3 spans 15 amino acids. The CDR3 sequence: CAWSGGTGYYQPQHF. Written as DNA, the CDR3 is TGTGCCTGGAGTGGGGGGACAGGGTACTACCAGCCCCAGCATTTT.

V and J are TRBV2 and TRBJ2-7; 7 nucleotides line up with TRBD1. CDR1 and CDR2 (germline): SNHLY, FYNNEI. The trim removed 5 bases at V and 2 bases at J, leaving 3 bases unmatched. CDR3 size: 13 residues. CDR3 in amino acids: CASSPQGAYEQYF. The CDR3 DNA follows: TGTGCCAGCAGTCCCCAGGGGGCCTACGAGCAGTACTTC.

V is TRBV9 and J is TRBJ1-1; D is unresolved. From germline, CDR1 is SGDLS and CDR2 YYNGEE. V was pared by 0 bases and J by 1 base, with 4 bases between. CDR3 length equals 13 residues. The CDR3 here is CASSVGKNTEAFF. For the CDR3, the DNA is TGTGCCAGCAGCGTAGGTAAGAACACTGAAGCTTTCTTT.

In DNA, the CDR3 is TGTGCCAGCAGTGTAGAAGCGGGGGGTAACGAGCAGTACTTC. It encodes CASSVEAGGNEQYF. The chain employs TRBV6-1 and TRBJ2-7; 9 nucleotides agree with TRBD2. Germline V gives CDR1 MNHNS, CDR2 SASEGT. V lost 4 bases and J lost 5; bases outside the gene matches: 6. This CDR3 region has 14 residues.

This clone occurred a few times. The chain joins TRBV6-1 to TRBJ2-5; D unresolved. The CDR3 consists of 15 residues. Germline lookup yields CDR1 MNHNS and CDR2 SASEGT. Deletions cut 0 bases from V and 4 bases from J, with 12 bases between. The CDR3 sequence is CASSEAGHPAETQYF. CDR3 DNA: TGTGCCAGCAGTGAAGCGGGCCACCCAGCAGAGACCCAGTACTTC.